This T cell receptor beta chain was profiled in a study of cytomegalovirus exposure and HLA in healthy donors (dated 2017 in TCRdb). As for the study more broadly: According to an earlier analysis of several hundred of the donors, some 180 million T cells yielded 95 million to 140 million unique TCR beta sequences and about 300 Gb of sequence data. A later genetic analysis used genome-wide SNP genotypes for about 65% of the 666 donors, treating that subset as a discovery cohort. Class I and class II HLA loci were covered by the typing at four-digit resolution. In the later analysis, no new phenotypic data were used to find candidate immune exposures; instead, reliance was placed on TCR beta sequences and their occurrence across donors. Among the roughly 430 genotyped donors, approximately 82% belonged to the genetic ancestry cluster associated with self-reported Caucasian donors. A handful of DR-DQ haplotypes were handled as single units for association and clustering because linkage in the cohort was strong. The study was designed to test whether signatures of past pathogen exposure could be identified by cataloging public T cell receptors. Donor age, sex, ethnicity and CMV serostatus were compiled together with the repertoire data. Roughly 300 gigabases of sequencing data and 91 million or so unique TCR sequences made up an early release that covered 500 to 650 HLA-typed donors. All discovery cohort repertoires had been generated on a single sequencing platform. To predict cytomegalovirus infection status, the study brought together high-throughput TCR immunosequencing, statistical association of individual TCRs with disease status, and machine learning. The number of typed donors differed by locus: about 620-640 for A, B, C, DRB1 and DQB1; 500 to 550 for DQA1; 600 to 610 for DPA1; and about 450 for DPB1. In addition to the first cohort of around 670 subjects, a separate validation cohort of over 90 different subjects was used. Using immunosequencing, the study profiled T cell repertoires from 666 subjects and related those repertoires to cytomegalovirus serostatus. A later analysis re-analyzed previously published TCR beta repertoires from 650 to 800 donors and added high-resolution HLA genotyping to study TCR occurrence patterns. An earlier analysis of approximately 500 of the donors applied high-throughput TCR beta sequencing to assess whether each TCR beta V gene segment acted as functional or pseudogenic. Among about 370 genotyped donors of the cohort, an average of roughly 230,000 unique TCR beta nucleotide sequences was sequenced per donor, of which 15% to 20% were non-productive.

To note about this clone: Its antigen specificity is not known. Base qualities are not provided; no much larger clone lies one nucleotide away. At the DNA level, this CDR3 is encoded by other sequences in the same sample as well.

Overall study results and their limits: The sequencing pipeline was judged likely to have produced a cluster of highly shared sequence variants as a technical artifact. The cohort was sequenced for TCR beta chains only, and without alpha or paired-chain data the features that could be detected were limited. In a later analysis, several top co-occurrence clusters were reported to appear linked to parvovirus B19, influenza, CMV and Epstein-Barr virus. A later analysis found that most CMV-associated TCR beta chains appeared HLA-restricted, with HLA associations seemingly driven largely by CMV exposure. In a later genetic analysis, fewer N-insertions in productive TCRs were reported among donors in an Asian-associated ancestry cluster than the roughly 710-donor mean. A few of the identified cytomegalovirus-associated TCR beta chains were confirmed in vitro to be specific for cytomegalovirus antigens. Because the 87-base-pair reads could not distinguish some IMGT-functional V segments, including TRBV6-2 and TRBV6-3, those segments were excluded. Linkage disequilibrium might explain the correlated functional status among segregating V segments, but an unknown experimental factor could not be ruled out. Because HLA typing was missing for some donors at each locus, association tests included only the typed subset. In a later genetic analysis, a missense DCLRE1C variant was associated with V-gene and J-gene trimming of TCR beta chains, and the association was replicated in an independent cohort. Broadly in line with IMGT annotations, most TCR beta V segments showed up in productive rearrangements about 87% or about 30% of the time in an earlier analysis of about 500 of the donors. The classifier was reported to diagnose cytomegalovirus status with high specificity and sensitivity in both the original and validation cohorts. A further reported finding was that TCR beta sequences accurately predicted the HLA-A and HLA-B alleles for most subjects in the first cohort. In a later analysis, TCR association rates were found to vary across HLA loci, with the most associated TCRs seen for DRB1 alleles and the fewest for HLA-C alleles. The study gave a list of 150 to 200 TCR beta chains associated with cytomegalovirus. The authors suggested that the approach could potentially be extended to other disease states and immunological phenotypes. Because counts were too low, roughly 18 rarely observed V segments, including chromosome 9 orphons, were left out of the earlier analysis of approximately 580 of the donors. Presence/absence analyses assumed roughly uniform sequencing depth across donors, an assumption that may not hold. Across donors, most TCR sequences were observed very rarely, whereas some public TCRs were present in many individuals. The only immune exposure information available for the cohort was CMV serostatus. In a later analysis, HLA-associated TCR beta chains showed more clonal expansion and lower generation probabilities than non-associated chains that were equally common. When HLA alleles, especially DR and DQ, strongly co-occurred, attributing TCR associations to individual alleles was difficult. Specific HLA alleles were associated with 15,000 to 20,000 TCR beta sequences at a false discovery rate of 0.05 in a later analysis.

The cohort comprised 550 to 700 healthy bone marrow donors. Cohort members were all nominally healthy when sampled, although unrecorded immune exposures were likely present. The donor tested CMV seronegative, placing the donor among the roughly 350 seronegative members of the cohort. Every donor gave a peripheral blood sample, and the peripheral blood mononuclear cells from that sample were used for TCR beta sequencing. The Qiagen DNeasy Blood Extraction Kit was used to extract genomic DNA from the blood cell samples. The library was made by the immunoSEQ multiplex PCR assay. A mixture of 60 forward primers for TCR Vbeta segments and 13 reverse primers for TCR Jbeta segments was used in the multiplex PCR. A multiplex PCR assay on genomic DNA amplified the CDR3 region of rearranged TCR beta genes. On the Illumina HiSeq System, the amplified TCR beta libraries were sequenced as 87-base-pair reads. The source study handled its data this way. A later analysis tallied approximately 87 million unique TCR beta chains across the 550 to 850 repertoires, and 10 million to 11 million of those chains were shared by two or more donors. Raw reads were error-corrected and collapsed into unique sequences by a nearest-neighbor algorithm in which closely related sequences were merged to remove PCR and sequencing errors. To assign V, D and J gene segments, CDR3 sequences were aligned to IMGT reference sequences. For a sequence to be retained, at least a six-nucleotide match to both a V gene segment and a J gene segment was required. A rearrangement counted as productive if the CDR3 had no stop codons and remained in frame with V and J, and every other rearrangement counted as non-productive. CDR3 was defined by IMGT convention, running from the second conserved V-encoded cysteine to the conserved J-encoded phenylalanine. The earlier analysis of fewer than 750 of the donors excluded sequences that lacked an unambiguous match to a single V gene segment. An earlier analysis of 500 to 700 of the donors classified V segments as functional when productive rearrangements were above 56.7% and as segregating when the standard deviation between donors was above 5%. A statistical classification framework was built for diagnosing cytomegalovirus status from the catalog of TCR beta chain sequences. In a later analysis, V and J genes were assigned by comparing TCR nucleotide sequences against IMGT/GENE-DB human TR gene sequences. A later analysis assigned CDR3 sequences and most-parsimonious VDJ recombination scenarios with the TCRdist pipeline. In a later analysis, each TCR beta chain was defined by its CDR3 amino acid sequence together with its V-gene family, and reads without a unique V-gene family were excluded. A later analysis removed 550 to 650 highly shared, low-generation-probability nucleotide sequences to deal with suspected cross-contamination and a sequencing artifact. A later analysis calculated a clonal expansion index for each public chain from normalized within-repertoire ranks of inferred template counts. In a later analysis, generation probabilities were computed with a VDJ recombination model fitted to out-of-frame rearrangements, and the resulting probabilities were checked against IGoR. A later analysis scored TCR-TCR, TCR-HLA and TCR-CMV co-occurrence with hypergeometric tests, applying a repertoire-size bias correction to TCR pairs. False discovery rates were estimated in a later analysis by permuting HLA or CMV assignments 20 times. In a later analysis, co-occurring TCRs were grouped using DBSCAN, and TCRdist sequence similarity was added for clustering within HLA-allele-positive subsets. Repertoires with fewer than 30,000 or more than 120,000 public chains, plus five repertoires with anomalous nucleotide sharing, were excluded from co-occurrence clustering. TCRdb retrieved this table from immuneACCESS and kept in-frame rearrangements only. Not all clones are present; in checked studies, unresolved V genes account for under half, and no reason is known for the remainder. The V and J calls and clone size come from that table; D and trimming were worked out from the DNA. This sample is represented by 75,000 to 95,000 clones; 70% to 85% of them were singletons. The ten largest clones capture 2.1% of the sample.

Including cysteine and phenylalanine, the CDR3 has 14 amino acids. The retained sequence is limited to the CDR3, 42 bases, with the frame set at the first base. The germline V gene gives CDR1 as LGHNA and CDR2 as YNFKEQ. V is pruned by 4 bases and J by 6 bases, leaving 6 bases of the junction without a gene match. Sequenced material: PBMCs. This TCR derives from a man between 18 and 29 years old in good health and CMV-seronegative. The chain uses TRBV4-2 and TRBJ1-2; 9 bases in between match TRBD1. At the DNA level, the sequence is TGTGCCAGCAGCCCGACAGGGGGGCGAGATGGCTACACCTTC. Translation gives CASSPTGGRDGYTF.